This T cell receptor beta chain is from a study of T cell repertoires in cytomegalovirus infection. Study-level background: Both CMV infection and a matching HLA type were indicated by public TCR beta signatures. Study conclusions and caveats: Clonotypes of TCR beta that were HLA-C-restricted and CMV-specific dominated the ex vivo response. Accumulated public TCR beta family frequency recognized individuals carrying CMV together with the relevant HLA.

Each CDR3 protein gets one entry after TCRdb re-called the reads with MiXCR. This sample carries a few hundred thousand distinct CDR3 sequences, roughly 13% of them seen once, and the ten largest clones take roughly 9.7%. This clonotype has at least ten counts. Its matching antigen is unknown. The V gene lost 5 bases and the J gene lost 3 bases, with 14 bases spanning the gap. The CDR3 loop spans 15 amino acids. Germline-derived CDR1 and CDR2 are LNHDA and SQIVND (reference sequence). The chain links TRBV19 to TRBJ2-1, with a possible D match to TRBD2 (7 bases). The sequenced sample consisted of PBMCs. The TCR sequence derives from a human donor in good health (CMV status not recorded). Some clones in this sample may be carry-over from other donors' samples. The CDR3 nucleotides read TGTGCCAGTAGTCCCCCAGGGGACTACTACAATGAGCAGTTCTTC. Protein sequence: CASSPPGDYYNEQFF. Based on the CDR3 plus reference TRBV19 and TRBJ2-1, the full variable domain is DGGITQSPKYLFRKEGQNVTLSCEQNLNHDAMYWYRQDPGQGLRLIYYSQIVNDFQKGDIAEGYSVSREKKESFPLTVTSAQKNPTAFYLCASSPPGDYYNEQFFGPGTRLTVL.